These 24 T cell receptor beta chains share one sample of origin, sequenced in a study of beta chain features in type 1 diabetes. Study-level results: The study found moderately but significantly shorter TCRB CDR3s in all four CD4+ subsets of Type 1 diabetes patients.

These TCRs are of unknown antigen specificity. What was sequenced were expressed TCRB transcripts, since all of the isolated RNA had been reverse transcribed. The repertoire was sequenced with immunoSEQ multiplex PCR; TCRdb's copy has only in-frame clones and lacks some. The sample includes hundreds of thousands of clones, 10% to 15% of them seen just once. Specimen: naive CD4+ T cells from blood. The receptors stem from a man in his late teens or twenties with type 1 diabetes.

This clone showed up just a few times. This chain uses TRBV7-2 with TRBJ2-3; D might be TRBD1 or TRBD2, each matching 5 bases. Germline-derived CDR1 and CDR2 are SGHTA and FQGNSA. The CDR3 has 15 amino acids. V was cut by 7 bases and J by 1 base, with 15 bases left in between. CDR3 in amino acids: CASTERDPRTDTQYF. CDR3 nucleotides: TGTGCCAGCACCGAGAGGGACCCCCGCACAGATACGCAGTATTTT.

Only a few counts were recorded for this clone. CDR3 sequence reads: CASSFHADTQYF. In nucleotides, the CDR3 is TGTGCCAGCAGCTTTCACGCAGATACGCAGTATTTT. This sequence joins TRBV7-9 and TRBJ2-3; D is undetermined. V was pared by 3 bases and J by 4 bases, with 5 bases between. Germline V gene lookup returns CDR1 SEHNR and CDR2 FQNEAQ (reference sequence). The CDR3 sequence is 12 residues long.

This sequence joins TRBV25-1 and TRBJ1-3; D unclear. This CDR3 has 15 amino acids. V lost 0 bases, J lost 0 bases, and 6 bases lay in between. Germline V gene data show CDR1 as MGHDK and CDR2 as SYGVNS. CDR3 region: CASSEYTSSGNTIYF. The DNA for the CDR3 is TGTGCCAGCAGTGAATATACGAGCTCTGGAAACACCATATATTTT.

V is TRBV7-9 and J is TRBJ1-1, with no clear D. V was trimmed by 4 bases and J by 3 bases, leaving 3 bases between them. Germline lookup yields CDR1 SEHNR and CDR2 FQNEAQ (reference sequence). CDR3 length: 11 residues. The CDR3, as DNA: TGTGCCAGCAGCTACCACACTGAAGCTTTCTTT. This codes for CASSYHTEAFF.

This sequence joins TRBV6-5 and TRBJ2-2; tentative D call: TRBD2 (5 bases). Germline CDR1 reads MNHEY; CDR2 reads SVGAGI. V lost 8 bases and J 7 bases, leaving 17 bases between the germline ends. The CDR3 totals 14 residues. The CDR3, as DNA: TGTGCCAGCGGGGAGTCTCACCGGGTCGGGGAGCTGTTTTTT. Residues: CASGESHRVGELFF.

The chain recombines TRBV14 with TRBJ2-3; the D gene is possibly TRBD1 (5 bases). The CDR3 contains 13 residues. V was shortened by 2 bases and J by 4 bases, with 7 bases between the two germline ends. Germline V CDR1 and CDR2: SGHDN, FVKESK. For the CDR3, the DNA is TGTGCCAGCAGCCAATTGGGGCCAGATACGCAGTATTTT. This gives the protein CASSQLGPDTQYF.

The CDR3 spells CASSVVGGSEAFF. Written as DNA, the CDR3 is TGTGCCAGCAGCGTAGTAGGGGGCAGTGAAGCTTTCTTT. The chain combines TRBV9 with TRBJ1-1; TRBD1 aligns across 7 bases. V gave up 0 bases and J gave up 7 bases; unmatched junction bases: 3. Germline V gene lookup returns CDR1 SGDLS and CDR2 YYNGEE. CDR3 length: 13 residues. Filled out from reference TRBV9 and TRBJ1-1, the complete variable domain reads DSGVTQTPKHLITATGQRVTLRCSPRSGDLSVYWYQQSLDQGLQFLIQYYNGEERAKGNILERFSAQQFPDLHSELNLSSLELGDSALYFCASSVVGGSEAFFGQGTRLTVV.

The chain has TRBV5-1 and TRBJ1-6; TRBD1 matches 8 bases. The length of the CDR3 is 15 residues. Unmatched junction bases numbered 8, after V lost 5 bases and J lost 7 bases. Germline-derived CDR1 and CDR2 are SGHRS and YFSETQ. For the CDR3, the DNA is TGCGCCAGCAGGGCTGGGACAGGCTCAAATTCACCCCTCCACTTT. It translates to CASRAGTGSNSPLHF.

The chain employs TRBV4-1 and TRBJ2-5; 9 nucleotides match TRBD1. CDR1 is MGHRA, CDR2 YSYEKL, per germline. The CDR3 extends over 16 amino acids. Trimming at V came to 2 bases and at J to 9 bases, leaving 13 bases not matched to a gene. The CDR3 spells CASSQSPGTGIGAQYF. The CDR3 nucleotides are TGCGCCAGCAGCCAATCCCCCGGGACAGGGATCGGGGCCCAGTACTTC.

This chain connects TRBV29-1 to TRBJ2-5; D is uncertain. The J call may be faulty, since TRBJ2-7 better matches the DNA end. Germline values: CDR1 SQVTM, CDR2 ANQGSEA. There are 16 residues in the CDR3. CDR3 sequence reads: CSVEDRVKGRSYEQYF. For the CDR3, the DNA is TGCAGCGTTGAAGATCGAGTAAAGGGCCGCTCCTACGAGCAGTACTTC.

The V gene is TRBV6-5, the J gene TRBJ2-2; TRBD1 matches at 7 bases. Germline CDR1 reads MNHEY; CDR2 reads SVGAGI. The V gene end was trimmed by 5 bases and the J gene end by 3 bases; junction bases not matched to a gene: 6. This CDR3 is 15 amino acids long. Written as DNA, the CDR3 is TGTGCCAGCAGTCCCGGGACAGAGTACACCGGGGAGCTGTTTTTT. It specifies CASSPGTEYTGELFF.

The rearrangement links TRBV30 to TRBJ2-1, with 8 positions matching TRBD1. The CDR3 spans 15 residues. Trimming took 2 bases from V and 6 from J; bases not matched to a gene: 9. Germline CDR1 reads GTSNPN; CDR2 reads SVGIG (reference sequence). In DNA form, the CDR3 reads TGTGCCTGGAGTCTTAAGGACAGGGATGGCAATGAGCAGTTCTTC. Protein: CAWSLKDRDGNEQFF.

Here the CDR3 DNA reads TGTGCCAGCAGTCGGACACCACGAGAGGAGACCCAGTACTTC. Its translation is CASSRTPREETQYF. The chain links TRBV6-6 to TRBJ2-5; possibly TRBD1 for D (5 bases). This CDR3 is 14 amino acids long. Per the germline V gene, CDR1 is MNHNY and CDR2 is SVGAGI (reference sequence). Trimming left V 5 bases short and J 5 bases short, with 15 bases between.

This clone was detected a few times. The V and J genes are TRBV6-5 and TRBJ2-7, with D perhaps being TRBD1 or TRBD2 (6 bases each). This CDR3 region has 15 residues. Trimming removed 0 bases from V and 6 bases from J, with 15 bases in between. Germline V gives CDR1 MNHEY, CDR2 SVGAGI. The CDR3 protein is CASSYSTGTSSEQYF. The CDR3, as DNA: TGTGCCAGCAGTTACTCGACAGGCACTAGCAGCGAGCAGTACTTC.

This clone was detected a few times. The chain is built from TRBV5-5 and TRBJ1-5; a weak D match, TRBD1 (6 bases). Germline CDR1 is SGHKS and CDR2 is YYEKEE (reference sequence). Between the trimmed V and J ends, which lost 4 bases and 5 bases, there was a span of 13 bases. This CDR3 contains 14 residues. In DNA form, the CDR3 reads TGTGCCAGCAGCAGGGATAGGGGGGATCAGCCCCAGCATTTT. Amino acids: CASSRDRGDQPQHF.

This clone was detected only a few times. This sequence joins TRBV29-1 and TRBJ1-4; 9 nucleotides line up with TRBD1. CDR3 length equals 13 residues. With 7 bases clipped from V and 7 bases from J, the junction kept 7 bases outside the gene matches. Germline values: CDR1 SQVTM, CDR2 ANQGSEA. The CDR3 DNA reads TGCAGCGCGGCACAGGGGGCTGGTGAAAAACTGTTTTTT. Its protein product is CSAAQGAGEKLFF. The entire variable domain, with the rest obtained from reference TRBV29-1 and TRBJ1-4, is as follows: SAVISQKPSRDICQRGTSLTIQCQVDSQVTMMFWYRQQPGQSLTLIATANQGSEATYESGFVIDKFPISRPNLTFSTLTVSNMSPEDSSIYLCSAAQGAGEKLFFGSGTQLSVL.

This rearrangement joins TRBV5-1 to TRBJ2-3; 9 bases agree with TRBD1. The CDR3 is made up of 14 amino acids. CDR1 and CDR2 from the germline V gene are SGHRS and YFSETQ. J lost 7 bases, V lost 4 bases, and 7 bases had no gene match. CDR3 DNA sequence: TGCGCCAGCAGCCCGGGACAGGGCCCAAATACGCAGTATTTT. This sequence encodes CASSPGQGPNTQYF.

The chain carries TRBV5-4 and TRBJ2-7; 10 nucleotides agree with TRBD1. The CDR3 contains 15 residues. Germline trimming cut 4 bases from V and 1 base from J; bases unmatched to any gene: 5. From germline, CDR1 is SGHNT and CDR2 YYREEE (reference sequence). CDR3 DNA sequence: TGTGCCAGCAGCGCCCGGGACAGGGGTTCCTACGAGCAGTACTTC. It codes for CASSARDRGSYEQYF.

This clone occurred a few times. J is TRBJ1-6 and V is TRBV10-3; D is uncertain. CDR1 ENHRY and CDR2 SYGVKD come from the germline V gene. With 10 bases removed from V and 8 bases from J, the gap between germline ends came to 12 bases. The CDR3 sequence is 12 residues long. The CDR3 nucleotides are TGTGCCAGCAGACGCGGGGATTCACCCCTCCACTTT. Amino acids: CASRRGDSPLHF.

The J gene is TRBJ2-7, the V gene TRBV27; no firm D call. V lost 3 bases to trimming and J lost 0 bases, with 12 bases between them. CDR1 MNHEY and CDR2 SMNVEV come from the germline V gene (reference sequence). There are 15 residues in the CDR3. The chain's CDR3 is CASSFVAAGSYEQYF. CDR3 sequence (DNA): TGTGCCAGCAGTTTCGTGGCAGCAGGCTCCTACGAGCAGTACTTC.

The gene calls are TRBV10-3 and TRBJ2-3; possible D gene TRBD2, 5 bases. V was trimmed by 11 bases and J by 3 bases, leaving 15 bases between them. This CDR3 is 13 amino acids long. The germline V gene encodes CDR1 ENHRY and CDR2 SYGVKD. CDR3 protein: CAGGGARTDTQYF. CDR3 nucleotides: TGTGCCGGAGGAGGTGCACGTACAGATACGCAGTATTTT.

This chain connects TRBV5-1 to TRBJ2-1; 9 bases are a match to TRBD2. Germline V gives CDR1 SGHRS, CDR2 YFSETQ. The trim removed 4 bases at V and 1 base at J, leaving 9 bases unmatched. The CDR3 loop spans 17 amino acids. The CDR3 sequence: CASSRRGSGGSYNEQFF. CDR3 coding DNA: TGCGCCAGCAGCCGCCGAGGAAGCGGGGGGTCCTACAATGAGCAGTTCTTC.

The sample holds a few counts of this clone. The chain links TRBV5-1 to TRBJ1-2; D is unresolved. Trimming removed 0 bases at V and 4 bases at J, with 19 bases between. Germline V gene sequence: CDR1 SGHRS, CDR2 YFSETQ. This CDR3 contains 17 residues. CDR3 sequence: CASSLGPSENLGYGYTF. CDR3 nucleotide sequence: TGCGCCAGCAGCTTGGGGCCCTCTGAGAACCTGGGCTATGGCTACACCTTC. The full variable domain, in which reference TRBV5-1 and TRBJ1-2 provide the parts outside the CDR3, is KAGVTQTPRYLIKTRGQQVTLSCSPISGHRSVSWYQQTPGQGLQFLFEYFSETQRNKGNFPGRFSGRQFSNSRSEMNVSTLELGDSALYLCASSLGPSENLGYGYTFGSGTRLTVV.

The V gene is TRBV29-1, the J gene TRBJ2-5, with D perhaps matching TRBD2 (5 bases). The J call is doubtful: the DNA matches TRBJ2-7 better. Germline V gene lookup returns CDR1 SQVTM and CDR2 ANQGSEA. This CDR3 has 13 amino acids. CDR3 loop: CSVAGDPLYEQYF. Written as DNA, the CDR3 is TGCAGCGTCGCCGGGGATCCCCTCTACGAGCAGTACTTC.